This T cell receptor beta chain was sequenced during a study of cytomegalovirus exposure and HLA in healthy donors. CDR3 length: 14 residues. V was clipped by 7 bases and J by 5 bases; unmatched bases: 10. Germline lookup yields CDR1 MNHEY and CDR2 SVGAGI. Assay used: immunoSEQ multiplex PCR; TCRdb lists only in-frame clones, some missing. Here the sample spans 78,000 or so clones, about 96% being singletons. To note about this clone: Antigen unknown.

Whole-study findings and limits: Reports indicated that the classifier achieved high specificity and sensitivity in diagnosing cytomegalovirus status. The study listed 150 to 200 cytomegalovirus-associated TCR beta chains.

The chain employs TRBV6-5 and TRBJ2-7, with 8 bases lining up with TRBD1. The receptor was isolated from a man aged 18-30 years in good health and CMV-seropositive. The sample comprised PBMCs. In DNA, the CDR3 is TGTGCCAGCACCCCACTCGACAGGGGAAACGAGCAGTACTTC. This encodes CASTPLDRGNEQYF.